These T cell receptor beta chains were read from a single sample in a study of regulatory T cells. The assay was immunoSEQ multiplex PCR, and TCRdb's table has in-frame clones only and misses some. The table has about 28,000 clones, less than 95% seen once. Sequenced material: conventional CD4+ T cells sorted from blood. The receptors here all came from a person in their late teens or twenties with CD3G deficiency. Each CDR3 is given with its conserved first and last residue. D genes are given only for firm matches. Clone sizes are given selectively: once, few, many, or a class where the clone is expanded.

>NA|NA|TRBV7-9|TRBJ1-3
TGTGCCAGCAGCTTTGTCGCCGGAAACACCATATATTTT
CASSFVAGNTIYF
>NA|NA|TRBV5-1|TRBJ2-5
TGCGCCAGCAGCTTGGCAGGACTGGAGACCCAGTACTTC
CASSLAGLETQYF
>TRBD1|NA|TRBV7-6|TRBJ2-1
TGTGCCAGCAGCTTAGACAGGGGGAATGAGCAGTTCTTC
CASSLDRGNEQFF
>TRBD1|NA|TRBV18|TRBJ1-1
TGTGCCAGCTCACTATTGCTCTCCGGGACAGGGATCGAAGCTTTCTTT
CASSLLLSGTGIEAFF
>TRBD2|NA|TRBV28|TRBJ2-7
TGTGCCAGCAGTGACCTGGGACTAGCGGAAGGCGAGCAGTACTTC
CASSDLGLAEGEQYF
>NA|NA|TRBV12-5|TRBJ1-5
TGTGCTAGTGGTTTGGCCTTGGTGCATCGCCTCGATCGGCCCCAGCATTTT
CASGLALVHRLDRPQHF
>NA|NA|TRBV19|TRBJ2-5
TGTGCCAGTAGCCGGGGGAATGGAGCGACGGAGACCCAGTACTTC
CASSRGNGATETQYF
>NA|NA|TRBV18|TRBJ1-2
TGTGCCAGCTCACTATTACAGGGCCCTGGCTACACCTTC
CASSLLQGPGYTF
>NA|NA|TRBV6-1|TRBJ1-1
TGTGCCAGCAGCTCAAAACGGGGGGGCTCCACTGAAGCTTTCTTT
CASSSKRGGSTEAFF
>TRBD1|NA|TRBV5-1|TRBJ2-1
TGCGCCAGCAGCTTGGAGGGACAGGGTGTCAGGGAGCAGTTCTTC
CASSLEGQGVREQFF
>NA|NA|TRBV6-1|TRBJ2-7
TGTGCCAGCAGTGAGGCAGGGTCCTACGAGCAGTACTTC
CASSEAGSYEQYF
>NA|NA|TRBV6-6|TRBJ2-7
TGTGCCAGCATACGGACACCCTCTGGCGAGCAGTACTTC
CASIRTPSGEQYF
>NA|NA|TRBV30|TRBJ2-1
TGTGCCTGGAGTGTAGGGGGAGGGTACGAGCAGTTCTTC
CAWSVGGGYEQFF
>NA|NA|TRBV28|TRBJ1-5
TGTGCCAGCAGCGAACAGGGTTCCAATCAGCCCCAGCATTTT
CASSEQGSNQPQHF
>NA|NA|TRBV10-3|TRBJ1-1
TGTGCCAGCAGTTATCGACATACTGAAGCTTTCTTT
CASSYRHTEAFF
>TRBD1|NA|TRBV6-6|TRBJ1-1
TGTGCCAGCAGTTACGGGACAGGGCAAGCTTTCTTT
CASSYGTGQAFF
>TRBD1|NA|TRBV6-6|TRBJ2-1
TGTGCCAGCAGTTTCCCGGGACAGGGGTATGAGCAGTTCTTC
CASSFPGQGYEQFF
>NA|NA|TRBV5-1|TRBJ2-3
TGCGCCAGCAGCTTGGACGGAGATACGCAGTATTTT
CASSLDGDTQYF
>NA|NA|TRBV19|TRBJ1-1
TGTGCCAGTAGTATGTTGGGACACACTGAAGCTTTCTTT
CASSMLGHTEAFF
>NA|NA|TRBV6-1|TRBJ1-6
TGTGCCAGCAGTGAAGCGATAGGACGGATTTCACCCCTCCACTTT
CASSEAIGRISPLHF
>NA|few|TRBV7-8|TRBJ1-2
TGTGCCAGCAGCTTAGGATCAGGAAGGCTCGGAGGTGGCTACACCTTC
CASSLGSGRLGGGYTF
>NA|NA|TRBV7-9|TRBJ1-1
TGTGCCAGCAGCCGAAGACAGAACACTGAAGCTTTCTTT
CASSRRQNTEAFF
>NA|NA|TRBV28|TRBJ2-1
TGTGCCAGCAGCAGATACAATGAGCAGTTCTTC
CASSRYNEQFF
>NA|NA|TRBV7-7|TRBJ2-2
TGTGCTAGCAGCTTAGCGGACACCGGGGAGCTGTTTTTT
CASSLADTGELFF
>NA|NA|TRBV28|TRBJ2-7
TGTGCCAGCAGTGGCCGGGGGCCGACGCCCTACGAGCAGTACTTC
CASSGRGPTPYEQYF